This T cell receptor (beta chain) was observed in a study of OX40 agonist ivuxolimab in advanced cancers. The study, taken as a whole, reports: At 0.1 to 3.0 mg/kg and by week 6, CD4+ and CD8+ T cells in the blood had expanded clonally.

Details on this clone: The antigen is not known.

The table came from immunoSEQ multiplex PCR; TCRdb's copy has only in-frame clones and leaves some out. The sample contains 60,000 or so clones, about 86% of which appear only once. Germline-derived CDR1 and CDR2 are KGHSH and LQKENI. This CDR3 region has 15 residues. The junction had 5 bases not matched to a gene; V was cut back by 1 base and J by 5 bases. The receptor was derived from an adult with an advanced solid tumor such as melanoma, head and neck, liver or kidney cancer. The gene calls are TRBV18 and TRBJ2-5; 9 bases align to TRBD2. The specimen was CD4+ or CD8+ T cells sorted from blood, collected in a trial of the OX40 agonist ivuxolimab. CDR3 DNA: TGTGCCAGCTCACCACGGCGGGGGGGCCGGGAGACCCAGTACTTC. This codes for CASSPRRGGRETQYF.